This TCR beta chain originates from a study of blood T cells in healthy people across ages. Overall study context: Capture via template switching afforded approximately one barcoded beta molecule per two T cells.

Germline V lookup: CDR1 SQVTM, CDR2 ANQGSEA. There are 15 residues in the CDR3. Trimming stripped 2 bases from V and 3 bases from J, with 16 bases between. Combining a sample-barcoded 5' primer with a J-beta primer mix, a second PCR ran for roughly 7 to 12 cycles. One entry per CDR3 protein results from TCRdb running MiXCR on the 5' RACE reads. The sample shows about 1.8 million distinct CDR3 sequences, 49% of them seen only once. The V gene is TRBV29-1, the J gene TRBJ1-2, with a tentative D call TRBD1 (5 bases). The sequence came from a woman aged 40 to 49 in good health. The specimen was blood. CDR3 loop: CSVESAQGGDYGYTF. The CDR3 region has the DNA TGCAGCGTTGAAAGTGCTCAGGGTGGTGACTATGGCTACACCTTC.